A single sample is the source of the 21 T cell receptor beta chains below, sequenced in a study of identical twins. TCRdb itself ran the 5' RACE reads through MiXCR, one entry per CDR3 protein. Among about 570,000 distinct CDR3 sequences, more than 9% were seen once, and the ten largest hold 2.5% to 3%. These same data were also listed under a study on yellow fever vaccine responses in identical twins.

The sample consisted of PBMCs. The origin of the receptors is a woman under 30 in good health.

The J gene is TRBJ2-3, the V gene TRBV7-9; tentatively, D is TRBD2 (6 bases). The CDR3 has 15 amino acids. The germline V and J ends were trimmed by 3 bases and 4 bases, with 14 bases remaining between them. CDR1 SEHNR and CDR2 FQNEAQ come from the germline V gene (reference sequence). DNA for the CDR3: TGTGCCAGCAGCTTCGCTAACGGGGAGGCAGATACGCAGTATTTT. Amino acids: CASSFANGEADTQYF.

The chain carries TRBV7-9 and TRBJ1-2; no firm D call. CDR1 and CDR2 (germline): SEHNR, FQNEAQ (reference sequence). V was trimmed by 2 bases and J by 3 bases, leaving 7 bases between them. The CDR3 runs 13 residues. The CDR3 here is CASSLSADYGYTF. The CDR3 DNA reads TGTGCCAGCAGCTTATCGGCAGACTATGGCTACACCTTC. The full variable domain, in which reference TRBV7-9 and TRBJ1-2 provide the parts outside the CDR3, is DTGVSQNPRHKITKRGQNVTFRCDPISEHNRLYWYRQTLGQGPEFLTYFQNEAQLEKSRLLSDRFSAERPKGSFSTLEIQRTEQGDSAMYLCASSLSADYGYTFGSGTRLTVV.

The CDR3 DNA is TGCAGTGCTAGAGATCTTGAGGGGGCTAACTCCTACGAGCAGTACTTC. The encoded protein is CSARDLEGANSYEQYF. This sequence joins TRBV20-1 and TRBJ2-7; 7 nucleotides agree with TRBD1. V shed 0 bases, J shed 0 bases, and the junction held 8 bases outside the gene matches. The CDR3 totals 16 residues. The germline V gene encodes CDR1 DFQATT and CDR2 SNEGSKA (reference sequence).

The rearrangement joins TRBV12-2 to TRBJ1-2; the D call of TRBD1 is as the table states it, not checked on the DNA. TRBV12-2 is recorded as a pseudogene. The CDR3 has 21 residues. CDR3 sequence: CASRFFTISRDRGRSSNGYTF. DNA of the CDR3: TGTGCAAGTCGCTTCTTTACCATTTCCCGGGACAGGGGGCGAAGTTCGAATGGCTACACCTTC.

In this sample, this clonotype turned up many times. J is TRBJ2-5 and V is TRBV4-3, with D perhaps matching TRBD1 (6 bases). Per germline, CDR1 LGHNA and CDR2 YSLEER. This CDR3 has 14 amino acids. V shed 0 bases and J shed 5 bases, with 10 bases lying between them. The CDR3 loop reads CASSQENRAETQYF. The CDR3 coding sequence is TGCGCCAGCAGCCAAGAAAACAGGGCGGAGACCCAGTACTTC.

Only a few counts were recorded for this clonotype. V gene TRBV20-1 combines with J gene TRBJ2-5; D assignment may be TRBD1 or TRBD2 (6 bases each). Trimming pared 1 base from V and 5 bases from J, leaving 8 bases between. Germline V lookup: CDR1 DFQATT, CDR2 SNEGSKA (reference sequence). The CDR3 is made up of 12 amino acids. CDR3 sequence: CSARGGAETQYF. The CDR3, as DNA: TGCAGTGCTAGAGGGGGGGCCGAGACCCAGTACTTC.

This clonotype was seen repeatedly, ten times or more. The V call is TRBV29-1, the J call TRBJ2-7, with TRBD1 matching 8 bases. Germline CDR1 reads SQVTM; CDR2 reads ANQGSEA. This CDR3 spans 13 amino acids. V lost 0 bases, J lost 6 bases, and 4 bases stayed unmatched. CDR3 protein: CSVEEYDRGEQYF. Here the CDR3 DNA reads TGCAGCGTTGAAGAATACGACAGGGGCGAGCAGTACTTC.

In this sample, this clonotype turned up a few times. V gene TRBV11-2 combines with J gene TRBJ2-2, with 8 positions matching TRBD2. This CDR3 has 19 amino acids. Trimming cost V 5 bases and J 3 bases; bases outside gene matches: 17. CDR1 and CDR2 from the germline V gene are SGHAT and FQNNGV. Written as DNA, the CDR3 is TGTGCCAGCAGCAACTTTCCTAATAATCGGGGGGGCTACACCGGGGAGCTGTTTTTT. Translated: CASSNFPNNRGGYTGELFF. The full variable domain, rest sourced from reference TRBV11-2 and TRBJ2-2, is EAGVAQSPRYKIIEKRQSVAFWCNPISGHATLYWYQQILGQGPKLLIQFQNNGVVDDSQLPKDRFSAERLKGVDSTLKIQPAKLEDSAVYLCASSNFPNNRGGYTGELFFGEGSRLTVL.

This clonotype was seen a handful of times. The chain is built from TRBV15 and TRBJ2-3, with TRBD2 identical over 10 bases. V dropped 3 bases and J dropped 5; count of bases not matched to a gene: 8. The CDR3 runs to 16 residues. Per germline, CDR1 LNHNV and CDR2 YYDKDF (reference sequence). CDR3 nucleotides: TGTGCCACCAGCAGGGGCAGCGGGGGGGCGAAAGATACGCAGTATTTT. Translating gives CATSRGSGGAKDTQYF.

The rearrangement joins TRBV11-2 to TRBJ2-7; weak D call: TRBD1 (6 bases). The CDR3 is 15 residues long. V lost 1 base to trimming and J lost 5 bases, with 15 bases between them. Germline V CDR1 and CDR2: SGHAT, FQNNGV. This chain's CDR3 is CASSLAQGQSNEQYF. CDR3 nucleotide sequence: TGTGCCAGCAGCTTAGCCCAAGGACAGTCCAACGAGCAGTACTTC.

This chain uses TRBV7-9 with TRBJ2-5; 9 nucleotides align to TRBD2. Trimming cost V 2 bases and J 5 bases; bases outside gene matches: 12. The CDR3 is 17 amino acids. Germline V gene lookup returns CDR1 SEHNR and CDR2 FQNEAQ (reference sequence). CDR3: CASSLKASGIFWETQYF. For the CDR3, the DNA is TGTGCCAGCAGCTTAAAGGCTAGCGGGATCTTTTGGGAGACCCAGTACTTC.

The chain uses TRBV28 and TRBJ1-2, with no clear D. The CDR3 runs 10 residues. V gave up 8 bases and J gave up 6 bases, with 7 bases separating them. Per germline, CDR1 MDHEN and CDR2 SYDVKM. CDR3 DNA: TGTGCCAGCGGAGGTCATGGCTACACCTTC. Translation gives CASGGHGYTF.

This clonotype was counted many times. V gene TRBV2 combines with J gene TRBJ1-5; no definite D call. The CDR3 contains 14 residues. Germline-derived CDR1 and CDR2 are SNHLY and FYNNEI. Trimming removed 6 bases at V and 0 bases at J, with 9 bases between. The CDR3 loop is CASRWDHSNQPQHF. The CDR3 DNA reads as TGTGCCAGCAGATGGGATCATAGCAATCAGCCCCAGCATTTT.

This clonotype was counted at least ten times. The chain combines TRBV7-2 with TRBJ2-1, with 11 bases identical to TRBD2. The trim removed 4 bases at V and 9 bases at J, leaving 8 bases unmatched. Germline CDR1 is SGHTA and CDR2 is FQGNSA. This CDR3 is built from 15 residues. The CDR3 sequence is CASSSETSGISEQFF. The CDR3 nucleotides read TGTGCCAGCAGCTCCGAGACTAGCGGGATTAGTGAGCAGTTCTTC.

The rearrangement links TRBV30 to TRBJ2-1, with no clear D. Germline V gives CDR1 GTSNPN, CDR2 SVGIG (reference sequence). The CDR3 loop spans 12 amino acids. V was shortened by 4 bases and J by 5 bases, with 9 bases between the two germline ends. CDR3: CAWTLVNNEQFF. CDR3 nucleotide sequence: TGTGCCTGGACCCTAGTCAACAATGAGCAGTTCTTC.

V usage is TRBV29-1 and J usage is TRBJ2-1, with 7 bases matching TRBD2. The CDR3 contains 12 residues. Germline V CDR1 and CDR2: SQVTM, ANQGSEA. The V and J ends lost 1 base and 8 bases, in that order; junction bases with no gene match: 2. The CDR3 here is CSVEVAGDEQFF. The CDR3 DNA sequence: TGCAGCGTTGAAGTTGCGGGAGATGAGCAGTTCTTC.

This clonotype was found many times. The chain combines TRBV12-3 or TRBV12-4 with TRBJ1-1; no firm D call. The CDR3 runs 14 residues. The V gene lost 1 base and the J gene lost 2 bases, with 8 bases spanning the gap. This chain's CDR3 is CASSLGRENTEAFF. The CDR3 DNA reads TGTGCCAGCAGTTTAGGACGGGAAAACACTGAAGCTTTCTTT.

There are a few counts of this clonotype. The chain employs TRBV7-3 and TRBJ2-2; tentatively, D is TRBD1 (5 bases). Germline values: CDR1 SGHTA, CDR2 FQGTGA. Trimming removed 2 bases from V and 1 base from J, with 8 bases in between. The CDR3 covers 15 residues. CDR3 nucleotides: TGTGCCAGCAGCTTATGGCAGGGGAACACCGGGGAGCTGTTTTTT. The encoded protein is CASSLWQGNTGELFF.

The V and J genes are TRBV29-1 and TRBJ2-6; D remains unclear. The length of the CDR3 is 14 residues. V lost 5 bases and J lost 4, with 12 bases in between. CDR1 is SQVTM, CDR2 ANQGSEA, per germline. CDR3 region: CSVSQTTGANVLTF. The CDR3 DNA reads TGCAGCGTTTCCCAGACCACCGGGGCCAACGTCCTGACTTTC.

This clonotype was detected ten times or more. The rearrangement joins TRBV6-1 to TRBJ2-3, with TRBD2 matching 11 bases. The CDR3 totals 16 residues. Germline assignment: CDR1 MNHNS and CDR2 SASEGT. The J segment lost 1 base and the V segment lost 7 bases, leaving 7 bases of the junction unmatched. CDR3 amino acids: CASIIAGGPGTDTQYF. CDR3 DNA sequence: TGTGCCAGCATCATAGCGGGAGGGCCCGGCACAGATACGCAGTATTTT.

The chain has TRBV9 and TRBJ1-3; D might be TRBD1 (6 bases). Deletions cut 4 bases from V and 11 bases from J, with 19 bases between. The germline CDR1 and CDR2 sequences are SGDLS and YYNGEE. There are 14 residues in the CDR3. The CDR3 here is CASSLDTGKNAIYF. The CDR3 DNA reads TGTGCCAGCAGCTTAGACACAGGGAAGAACGCCATATATTTT. The variable domain in full, completed from reference TRBV9 and TRBJ1-3, reads DSGVTQTPKHLITATGQRVTLRCSPRSGDLSVYWYQQSLDQGLQFLIQYYNGEERAKGNILERFSAQQFPDLHSELNLSSLELGDSALYFCASSLDTGKNAIYFGEGSWLTVV.